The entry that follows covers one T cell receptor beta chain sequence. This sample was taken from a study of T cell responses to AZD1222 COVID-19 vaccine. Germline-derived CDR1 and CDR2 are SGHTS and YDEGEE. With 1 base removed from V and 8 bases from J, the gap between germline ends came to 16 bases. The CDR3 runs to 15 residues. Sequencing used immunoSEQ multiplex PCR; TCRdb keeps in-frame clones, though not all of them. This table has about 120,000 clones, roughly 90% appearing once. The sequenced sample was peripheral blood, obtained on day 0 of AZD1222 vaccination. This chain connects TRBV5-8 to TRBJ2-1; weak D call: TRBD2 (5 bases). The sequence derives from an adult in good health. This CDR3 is CASSLSERIVDEQFF. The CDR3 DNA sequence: TGTGCCAGCAGCTTGTCCGAGCGGATAGTTGATGAGCAGTTCTTC.